The 7 T cell receptor beta chains presented below share a single source sample, sequenced in a study of T cell responses to AZD1222 COVID-19 vaccine. Sequencing was performed with immunoSEQ multiplex PCR; in TCRdb, only in-frame clones are kept and a portion is missing. The sample consists of roughly 90,000 clones, just over 85% of them appearing once. Sequencing was performed on peripheral blood, taken on day 0 of AZD1222 vaccination. The receptor source for this set is an adult in good health.

V gene TRBV6-5 combines with J gene TRBJ1-5; tentative D call: TRBD1 (5 bases). Trimming cost V 2 bases and J 0 bases, with 11 bases left between them. The V gene's germline CDR1 is MNHEY and CDR2 SVGAGI. The CDR3 extends over 16 amino acids. In DNA form, the CDR3 reads TGTGCCAGCAGTTACGGGGGTAGCAATAGCAATCAGCCCCAGCATTTT. Its protein is CASSYGGSNSNQPQHF.

The chain carries TRBV11-3 and TRBJ2-1; 7 bases are shared with TRBD2. Germline V gives CDR1 SGHNT, CDR2 YENEEA. Germline trimming cut 5 bases from V and 3 bases from J; bases unmatched to any gene: 16. The CDR3 has 18 amino acids. The CDR3 coding sequence is TGTGCCAGCAGCCCAAGGGGAGGGGCTAGCGGACTCTACAATGAGCAGTTCTTC. Translated: CASSPRGGASGLYNEQFF.

The chain links TRBV5-1 to TRBJ1-2; 8 positions agree with TRBD1. The CDR3 runs to 15 residues. From germline, CDR1 is SGHRS and CDR2 YFSETQ. The J segment lost 5 bases and the V segment lost 0 bases, leaving 6 bases of the junction unmatched. The CDR3 coding sequence is TGCGCCAGCAGCTTGGGGGACAGGCGCACTTATGGCTACACCTTC. Translating gives CASSLGDRRTYGYTF.

The chain carries TRBV4-1 and TRBJ1-4; D unclear. Trimming cost V 4 bases and J 8 bases, with 11 bases left between them. In germline, CDR1 is MGHRA, CDR2 YSYEKL. The length of the CDR3 is 13 residues. The CDR3 spells CASSLGSGEKLFF. The CDR3 DNA follows: TGCGCCAGCAGCCTCGGCAGTGGGGAAAAACTGTTTTTT.

The rearrangement joins TRBV5-4 to TRBJ2-3; 7 bases align to TRBD1. Germline V gives CDR1 SGHNT, CDR2 YYREEE (reference sequence). Trimming cost V 4 bases and J 4 bases; bases outside gene matches: 6. The CDR3 covers 14 residues. The CDR3 sequence: CASSPGQAPDTQYF. CDR3 DNA sequence: TGTGCCAGCAGCCCAGGACAGGCCCCAGATACGCAGTATTTT. Full variable domain (rest looked up from reference TRBV5-4 and TRBJ2-3): ETGVTQSPTHLIKTRGQQVTLRCSSQSGHNTVSWYQQALGQGPQFIFQYYREEENGRGNFPPRFSGLQFPNYSSELNVNALELDDSALYLCASSPGQAPDTQYFGPGTRLTVL.

The J gene is TRBJ1-5, the V gene TRBV10-3, with 8 bases that match TRBD1. The length of the CDR3 is 17 residues. Looked up from germline, CDR1 is ENHRY and CDR2 is SYGVKD. J was trimmed by 2 bases and V by 4 bases; bases with no gene match: 10. CDR3 nucleotides: TGTGCCATCAGTGGGACAGGGAGCAATATAGGCAATCAGCCCCAGCATTTT. It translates to CAISGTGSNIGNQPQHF.

This sequence joins TRBV12-3 or TRBV12-4 and TRBJ2-1; 7 nucleotides line up with TRBD1. The CDR3 spans 13 residues. V lost 6 bases and J lost 5; bases outside the gene matches: 4. The chain's CDR3 is CASRRGQNNEQFF. Written as DNA, the CDR3 is TGTGCCAGCAGAAGGGGACAGAACAATGAGCAGTTCTTC.